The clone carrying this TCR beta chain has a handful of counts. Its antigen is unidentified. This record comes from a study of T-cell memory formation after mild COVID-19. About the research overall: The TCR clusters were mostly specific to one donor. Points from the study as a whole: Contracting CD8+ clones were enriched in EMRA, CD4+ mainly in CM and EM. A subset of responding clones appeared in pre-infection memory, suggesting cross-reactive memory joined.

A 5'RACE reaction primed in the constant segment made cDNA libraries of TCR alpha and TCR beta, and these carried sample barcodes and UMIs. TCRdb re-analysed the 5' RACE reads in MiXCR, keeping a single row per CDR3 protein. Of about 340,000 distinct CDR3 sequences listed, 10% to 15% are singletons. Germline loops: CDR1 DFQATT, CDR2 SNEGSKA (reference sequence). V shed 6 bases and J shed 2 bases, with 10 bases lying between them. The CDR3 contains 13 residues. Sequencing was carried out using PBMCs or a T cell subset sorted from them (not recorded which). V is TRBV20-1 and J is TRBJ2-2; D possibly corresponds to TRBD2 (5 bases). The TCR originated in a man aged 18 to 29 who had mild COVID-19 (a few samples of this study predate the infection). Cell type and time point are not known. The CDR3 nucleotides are TGCAGTGCCGGCGAGGGTAACACCGGGGAGCTGTTTTTT. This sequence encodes CSAGEGNTGELFF.